This T cell receptor beta chain is from a study of identical twins. One entry per CDR3 protein results from TCRdb running MiXCR on the 5' RACE reads. The sample consists of approximately 220,000 distinct CDR3 sequences, roughly 7.5% of them appearing once. The CDR3 is made up of 15 amino acids. The V gene's germline CDR1 is SGHVS and CDR2 FNYEAQ. Between the trimmed V and J ends, which lost 0 bases and 0 bases, there was a span of 9 bases. These data also featured in a second study, about yellow fever vaccine responses in identical twins.

This clonotype was obtained from a woman aged 18-29 years in good health. The specimen was memory (CD45RO+) T cells sorted from blood. V and J are TRBV7-6 and TRBJ2-7; possibly TRBD1 for D (6 bases). CDR3 DNA sequence: TGTGCCAGCAGCTTAGCTAGGGACACCTCCTACGAGCAGTACTTC. It encodes CASSLARDTSYEQYF.